One T cell receptor beta chain is described in this entry. This clonotype was seen more than once but under ten times. Its antigen is not yet known. No quality values exist for individual bases; no much larger clone is one base distant. TCR beta CDR3 regions were amplified from RNA transcripts. For the first round of RT-PCR on the TCR CDR3, the HTBI primer set was used together with the Qiagen OneStep RT-PCR kit. A second multiplex PCR round built the libraries, followed by size selection and purification. Sequencing of the libraries was done on an Illumina HiSeq2000 using paired-end 100 bp reads. Under the source paper's analysis protocol: SOAPnuke was used to process the raw data, with reads discarded if the reads contained adapters or uncalled bases, had a mean Phred below 15, or lacked an exact constant-primer or identifier match. High-quality paired reads were merged using COPE v1.2.5, and each unique nucleotide sequence was defined as a clonotype. MiTCR v1.1 was used to align clonotypes to the IMGT TRBV, TRBD and TRBJ reference segments. Only V-J combinations with frequency above 0.0001, covering 99.2% of repertoires, were analysed. The TCS score was defined as the ratio of F50 (clonal expansion) to E x V (chaos), calculated using BLOSUM62-based TCRdist between CDR3 peptides within each V-J. Welch's t-statistics and random forest reduced roughly 540 V-J features to roughly 13, which were used in a naive Bayes classifier (R e1071). TCRdb passed the public sequencing reads through fastp at Q25 and MiXCR, retaining productive beta sequences. Rows matching on CDR3 protein sequence are summarized as one entry with the most common DNA and genes. TCRdb, not the authors, supplied the V and J calls. This sample has around 490,000 distinct CDR3 sequences in its table, and around 20% of those were observed once. Jointly, the top ten make up less than 55% of the sample.

Ophthalmopathy patients had moderately to severely active disease, Clinical Activity Score of at least 3, NOSPECS grade of at least 4, and duration under 3 months. Patients with uncontrolled infections, other autoimmune diseases, pregnancy or lactation were excluded. Diagnoses were established on the basis of clinical symptoms, serum thyroxine and TRAb, thyroid ultrasound, and orbital computed tomography. PBMCs were isolated from about 9.2 ml of fresh peripheral blood by Ficoll-Paque density gradient centrifugation. Total RNA was extracted with Trizol reagent, and quality was checked on an Agilent 2100 Bioanalyzer. The data derive from a study of T cells in Graves' hyperthyroidism and ophthalmopathy (dated by TCRdb to about 2019). Turning to the overall study: Peripheral blood samples were taken at initial diagnosis, before any treatment was given. A discovery cohort of approximately 97 patients, about 40 with Graves' ophthalmopathy and 55 to 60 with stable Graves' hyperthyroidism, was used to find distinguishing TCR V-J signatures. Prospective prediction of ophthalmopathy was tested in an independent validation cohort consisting of some 18 hyperthyroidism patients and approximately 16 patients who later progressed to ophthalmopathy. The roughly 91 discovery patients were randomly divided into training and test sets at a 7:3 ratio. In addition, the study compared T-cell repertoires in thyroid tissue and in blood from roughly six Graves' hyperthyroidism patients. After blood sampling, hyperthyroidism patients were treated with methimazole at a starting dose of 30 mg daily, and ophthalmopathy patients were treated with high-dose intravenous methylprednisolone. According to the paper, TCR Vbeta CDR3 sequencing was carried out on about 140 peripheral blood samples, which came from some 41 ophthalmopathy, around 74 hyperthyroidism and roughly 17 progressor patients. Overall study outcomes, separate from this receptor: During validation, the model predicted progression to ophthalmopathy a median of approximately 6.5 months ahead of onset, with approximately 70% sensitivity and roughly 75% specificity. Sample size was not statistically predetermined, and blinding of investigators to group allocation was not performed. Most expanded thyroid clonotypes (frequency above 0.001) were also detected in blood, suggesting blood repertoires may reflect thyroid immune responses. In cross-validation, a model built on a 13 V-J signature told ophthalmopathy apart from stable hyperthyroidism with 85% to 90% sensitivity and about 81% specificity, and in testing the same model reached 80%/75%.

V and J are truncated by 3 bases and 7 bases respectively, leaving an intervening sequence of 15 bases. CDR1 and CDR2 (DFQATT, SNEGSKA) derive from the germline V gene (reference sequence). The CDR3 spans 13 residues, from the cysteine through the phenylalanine. CDR3 DNA only is kept here, 39 bases in frame from base 1. Sequenced sample: blood. The TCR sequence derives from a man in his forties with Graves' ophthalmopathy. The rearrangement joined TRBV20-1 to TRBJ1-2, with the D gene not confidently named. The sequenced DNA: TGCAGTGCTAGCCAGACGGTCGATTCTGGCTACACCTTC. Its translation reads: CSASQTVDSGYTF.